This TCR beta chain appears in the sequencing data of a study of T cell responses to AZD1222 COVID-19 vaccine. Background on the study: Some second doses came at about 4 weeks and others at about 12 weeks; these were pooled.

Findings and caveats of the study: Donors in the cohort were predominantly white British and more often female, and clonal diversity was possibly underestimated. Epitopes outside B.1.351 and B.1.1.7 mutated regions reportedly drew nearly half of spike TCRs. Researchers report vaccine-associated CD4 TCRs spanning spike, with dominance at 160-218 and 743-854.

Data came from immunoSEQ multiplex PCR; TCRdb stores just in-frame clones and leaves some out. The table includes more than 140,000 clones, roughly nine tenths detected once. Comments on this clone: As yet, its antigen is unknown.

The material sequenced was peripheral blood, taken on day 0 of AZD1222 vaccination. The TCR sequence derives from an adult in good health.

The CDR3: CASRPGTGDNSPLHF. The CDR3 DNA is TGCGCCAGCAGGCCGGGGACAGGCGATAATTCACCCCTCCACTTT. The rearrangement joins TRBV5-1 to TRBJ1-6; 8 bases fit TRBD1. CDR1 is SGHRS, CDR2 YFSETQ, per germline. This CDR3 spans 15 amino acids. Losses at the gene ends were 5 bases for V and 5 bases for J; bases not matched to a gene: 6.